This TCR beta chain was identified in a study of T cell responses to AZD1222 COVID-19 vaccine. TCRdb keeps only in-frame clones here, not all; method: immunoSEQ multiplex PCR. The table records 75,000 to 95,000 clones, roughly 89% of them present only once. General study points: Breadth and depth of Spike-specific TCRs rose after two AZD1222 doses.

Note on this clone: The antigen is not known.

Germline V gene lookup returns CDR1 MGHRA and CDR2 YSYEKL. The germline V and J ends were trimmed by 0 bases and 4 bases, with 10 bases remaining between them. This CDR3 has 15 residues. Sequenced material: peripheral blood, taken 28 days after the second AZD1222 dose. This chain links TRBV4-1 with TRBJ1-5; D call uncertain. The TCR was taken from an adult who received the AZD1222 COVID-19 vaccine. The CDR3 loop reads CASSQEGNLNQPQHF. As DNA, the CDR3 is TGCGCCAGCAGCCAAGAGGGGAACTTGAATCAGCCCCAGCATTTT.